This T cell receptor (beta chain) was recorded in a study of T cells in narcolepsy. V lost 3 bases and J lost 3; bases outside the gene matches: 5. This CDR3 spans 14 amino acids. Germline V gives CDR1 ENHRY, CDR2 SYGVKD. Data came from immunoSEQ multiplex PCR; TCRdb stores just in-frame clones and leaves some out. The table includes 20,000 to 25,000 clones, 85% detected once. Material: memory (CD45RA-) CD4+ T cells from blood. The sequence derives from a human donor in good health. The J gene is TRBJ2-7, the V gene TRBV10-3, with 7 bases lining up with TRBD2. CDR3 DNA sequence: TGTGCCATCAGTGAACTGGGGGGGGGCTACGAGCAGTACTTC. Its protein product is CAISELGGGYEQYF.